Below, 27 T cell receptor beta chains from the same sample are listed, as sequenced in a study of CD8+ T cells in alopecia areata. cDNA reverse transcribed from extracted RNA served as the sequencing template. Measured with immunoSEQ multiplex PCR; TCRdb has only the in-frame clones, and not every one. The table lists under 300,000 clones, under 80% of them singletons. The sample in question was CD4+ T cells sorted from blood, obtained at week 0. The receptor source for this set is a human donor with alopecia areata.

Concerning this clone itself: The junction differs from germline at one of its ends, possibly a read error. CDR3 protein: CASSPGQGKYIQYF. The CDR3 nucleotides are TGTGCCAGCTCACCGGGACAGGGCAAATACATTCAGTACTTC. The genes are TRBV18 and TRBJ2-4; 9 nucleotides agree with TRBD1. The CDR3 has 14 residues. Germline loops: CDR1 KGHSH, CDR2 LQKENI.

The chain is built from TRBV29-1 and TRBJ1-1; a weak D match, TRBD1 (6 bases). Germline V gene data show CDR1 as SQVTM and CDR2 as ANQGSEA. V lost 7 bases and J lost 10, with 19 bases in between. This CDR3 has 12 amino acids. CDR3 amino acids: CSANRQGTTAFF. DNA for the CDR3: TGCAGCGCCAATAGGCAGGGGACCACAGCTTTCTTT. Full variable domain (outside the CDR3, taken from reference TRBV29-1 and TRBJ1-1): SAVISQKPSRDICQRGTSLTIQCQVDSQVTMMFWYRQQPGQSLTLIATANQGSEATYESGFVIDKFPISRPNLTFSTLTVSNMSPEDSSIYLCSANRQGTTAFFGQGTRLTVV.

This chain uses TRBV30 with TRBJ2-2, with D perhaps matching TRBD2 (6 bases). Trimming took 0 bases from V and 4 from J, leaving 12 bases between them. In germline, CDR1 is GTSNPN, CDR2 SVGIG (reference sequence). The CDR3 spans 15 residues. The DNA for the CDR3 is TGTGCCTGGAGTGTTCTTAGCGGACCCACCGGGGAGCTGTTTTTT. This translates into CAWSVLSGPTGELFF.

V usage is TRBV18 and J usage is TRBJ2-2; no reliable D call. Germline V gene sequence: CDR1 KGHSH, CDR2 LQKENI. This CDR3 has 11 amino acids. V lost 1 base, J lost 10 bases, and 4 bases lay in between. CDR3 nucleotides: TGTGCCAGCTCACCACGAGAGGAGCTGTTTTTT. Translation gives CASSPREELFF.

The chain employs TRBV9 and TRBJ2-3; 7 nucleotides match TRBD1. Germline CDR1 SGDLS, CDR2 YYNGEE. The V and J ends lost 0 bases and 0 bases, in that order; junction bases with no gene match: 4. The CDR3 loop spans 16 amino acids. CDR3 sequence: CASSVVGQTSTDTQYF. The CDR3 DNA reads as TGTGCCAGCAGCGTAGTGGGACAGACTAGCACAGATACGCAGTATTTT.

This chain links TRBV30 with TRBJ1-2; D is unclear. Germline-derived CDR1 and CDR2 are GTSNPN and SVGIG (reference sequence). The CDR3 sequence is 11 residues long. V lost 6 bases and J 1 base, leaving 6 bases between the germline ends. The CDR3 here is CACTDNYGYTF. For the CDR3, the DNA is TGTGCCTGCACAGATAACTATGGCTACACCTTC.

This chain joins TRBV10-3 and TRBJ2-7; D assignment may be TRBD1 or TRBD2 (6 bases each). The V end was cut by 3 bases, the J end by 3 bases, with 9 bases between. The germline CDR1 and CDR2 sequences are ENHRY and SYGVKD. CDR3 size: 13 residues. DNA for the CDR3: TGTGCCATCAGTGACAGGGGAGGCTACGAGCAGTACTTC. Protein: CAISDRGGYEQYF.

The chain joins TRBV29-1 to TRBJ1-1; D is unresolved. The germline V and J ends were trimmed by 6 bases and 1 base, with 9 bases remaining between them. This CDR3 contains 12 residues. CDR1 is SQVTM and CDR2 is ANQGSEA in the germline V gene. The CDR3 region has the DNA TGCAGCGTAACGACTGCGAACACTGAAGCTTTCTTT. This gives the protein CSVTTANTEAFF.

The J gene is TRBJ1-5, the V gene TRBV5-6, with 7 positions matching TRBD1. Per germline, CDR1 SGHDT and CDR2 YYEEEE. V gave up 3 bases and J gave up 1 base; unmatched junction bases: 10. The CDR3 loop spans 17 amino acids. CDR3 nucleotides: TGTGCCAGCAGCTCGATTCAGGGGGAGAAGAGCAATCAGCCCCAGCATTTT. Protein product: CASSSIQGEKSNQPQHF.

The J gene is TRBJ1-1, the V gene TRBV19; D may be TRBD1 (6 bases). CDR1 and CDR2 (germline): LNHDA, SQIVND (reference sequence). This CDR3 is 14 amino acids long. V was pared by 9 bases and J by 0 bases, with 14 bases between. DNA for the CDR3: TGTGCCAGCCTAGGGGCAGGGGTGAACACTGAAGCTTTCTTT. Amino acids: CASLGAGVNTEAFF.

This clone has just one count. Additional DNA sequences in this sample encode the identical CDR3. The rearrangement links TRBV18 to TRBJ2-5; a weak D match, TRBD1 (5 bases). Germline CDR1 KGHSH, CDR2 LQKENI. The V end was cut by 2 bases, the J end by 4 bases, with 5 bases between. The CDR3 has 12 residues. The CDR3 loop is CASSPGAETQYF. The CDR3 DNA sequence: TGTGCCAGCTCACCAGGGGCAGAGACCCAGTACTTC.

This clone was seen a few times. This sequence joins TRBV5-4 and TRBJ1-1, with 8 bases aligning to TRBD1. The CDR3 sequence is 15 residues long. Trimming removed 4 bases from V and 2 bases from J; junction bases left unmatched: 7. Germline V gene data show CDR1 as SGHNT and CDR2 as YYREEE (reference sequence). The CDR3, as DNA: TGTGCCAGCAGCCCCTGGACAGGGCCCAACACTGAAGCTTTCTTT. Amino acids: CASSPWTGPNTEAFF.

This clone was picked up one time. The chain uses TRBV5-6 and TRBJ1-2; a weak D match, TRBD1 (6 bases). Germline V gives CDR1 SGHDT, CDR2 YYEEEE. The V end was cut by 6 bases, the J end by 8 bases, with 20 bases between. The CDR3 totals 14 residues. CDR3 bases: TGTGCCAGCAACCCCCTTGGACAGCTTTGGGGCTACACCTTC. It encodes CASNPLGQLWGYTF.

The gene calls are TRBV29-1 and TRBJ1-1; perhaps TRBD1 as D (6 bases). Trimming removed 8 bases at V and 4 bases at J, with 20 bases between. The CDR3 spans 14 residues. CDR1 and CDR2 (germline): SQVTM, ANQGSEA. The CDR3 protein is CSLIKGHLFTEAFF. The CDR3 nucleotides read TGCAGCCTCATAAAGGGACACCTGTTCACTGAAGCTTTCTTT. The variable domain in full, with the rest retrieved from reference TRBV29-1 and TRBJ1-1, is SAVISQKPSRDICQRGTSLTIQCQVDSQVTMMFWYRQQPGQSLTLIATANQGSEATYESGFVIDKFPISRPNLTFSTLTVSNMSPEDSSIYLCSLIKGHLFTEAFFGQGTRLTVV.

This clone was picked up one time. This chain joins TRBV10-3 and TRBJ2-5; 8 bases map to TRBD2. Per the germline V gene, CDR1 is ENHRY and CDR2 is SYGVKD. The trim removed 8 bases at V and 4 bases at J, leaving 9 bases unmatched. CDR3 length equals 14 residues. The CDR3 region has the DNA TGTGCCATCTCCCAGCGGGGGCTAGGAGAGACCCAGTACTTC. Translated: CAISQRGLGETQYF.

This clone has more than one count but fewer than ten. The chain is built from TRBV11-2 and TRBJ2-1; D could derive from TRBD1 or TRBD2 (6 bases each). CDR3 length equals 15 residues. Germline V gene data show CDR1 as SGHAT and CDR2 as FQNNGV. The V and J ends lost 3 bases and 0 bases respectively, with 9 bases between them. CDR3 amino acids: CASSFGGLSYNEQFF. CDR3 DNA: TGTGCCAGCAGCTTCGGGGGCCTCTCCTACAATGAGCAGTTCTTC.

The genes are TRBV29-1 and TRBJ1-5, with D possibly matching TRBD1 (5 bases). The germline V and J ends were trimmed by 4 bases and 3 bases, with 7 bases remaining between them. This CDR3 has 12 amino acids. From germline, CDR1 is SQVTM and CDR2 ANQGSEA. CDR3 bases: TGCAGCGTTGCAGGGCACAATCAGCCCCAGCATTTT. This gives the protein CSVAGHNQPQHF.

The CDR3, as DNA: TGCGCCAGCAGCTGGAACACGAACACTGAAGCTTTCTTT. Its translation is CASSWNTNTEAFF. The chain joins TRBV5-1 to TRBJ1-1; D is undetermined. CDR3 length: 13 amino acids. Trimming removed 3 bases at V and 1 base at J, with 7 bases between. Germline values: CDR1 SGHRS, CDR2 YFSETQ. Based on the CDR3 plus reference TRBV5-1 and TRBJ1-1, the full variable domain is KAGVTQTPRYLIKTRGQQVTLSCSPISGHRSVSWYQQTPGQGLQFLFEYFSETQRNKGNFPGRFSGRQFSNSRSEMNVSTLELGDSALYLCASSWNTNTEAFFGQGTRLTVV.

CDR3 amino acids: CASSVPSLGANVLTF. The CDR3 region has the DNA TGTGCCAGCAGCGTGCCGAGCCTAGGGGCCAACGTCCTGACTTTC. This chain links TRBV9 with TRBJ2-6; D gene unclear. CDR3 length: 15 amino acids. Trimming shortened V by 2 bases and J by 4 bases, and 10 bases separated the two germline ends. The germline CDR1 and CDR2 sequences are SGDLS and YYNGEE. Complete variable domain (other parts from reference TRBV9 and TRBJ2-6): DSGVTQTPKHLITATGQRVTLRCSPRSGDLSVYWYQQSLDQGLQFLIQYYNGEERAKGNILERFSAQQFPDLHSELNLSSLELGDSALYFCASSVPSLGANVLTFGAGSRLTVL.

The chain has TRBV6-5 and TRBJ2-7; D remains unclear. V gave up 2 bases and J gave up 1 base, with 12 bases separating them. This CDR3 region has 15 residues. Looked up from germline, CDR1 is MNHEY and CDR2 is SVGAGI. The CDR3 reads CASSYGQVLSYEQYF. The CDR3 DNA follows: TGTGCCAGCAGTTACGGGCAGGTCCTGTCCTACGAGCAGTACTTC.

The V and J genes are TRBV29-1 and TRBJ1-1; 10 bases fit TRBD1. The CDR3 totals 14 residues. In germline, CDR1 is SQVTM, CDR2 ANQGSEA. After removal of 4 bases from V and 6 bases from J, the junction contained 8 bases not matched to a gene. CDR3 nucleotide sequence: TGCAGCGTTGCCCAGGGACAGGGGACCGCTGAAGCTTTCTTT. As protein: CSVAQGQGTAEAFF.

This chain links TRBV6-5 with TRBJ1-6; D ambiguous. Trimming left V 1 base short and J 13 bases short, with 14 bases between. Germline loops: CDR1 MNHEY, CDR2 SVGAGI. The CDR3 consists of 14 residues. CDR3 protein: CASSYLPGPTPLHF. CDR3 DNA: TGTGCCAGCAGTTACTTGCCGGGCCCCACGCCCCTCCACTTT.

This sequence joins TRBV4-1 and TRBJ1-1; the match to TRBD1 covers 7 bases. Germline CDR1 and CDR2: MGHRA and YSYEKL. With 4 bases clipped from V and 7 bases from J, the junction kept 15 bases outside the gene matches. This CDR3 comprises 16 residues. The CDR3 spells CASSLQGVVPTSEAFF. CDR3 nucleotides: TGCGCCAGCAGCCTCCAGGGGGTCGTCCCAACAAGTGAAGCTTTCTTT.

The chain recombines TRBV6-6 with TRBJ2-1; TRBD1 is a possible D gene (8 bases). V shed 8 bases and J shed 5 bases, with 16 bases lying between them. Germline CDR1 reads MNHNY; CDR2 reads SVGAGI (reference sequence). This CDR3 contains 14 residues. The CDR3 region is CASLRTGTNNEQFF. In DNA, the CDR3 is TGTGCCAGCTTAAGGACAGGGACTAACAATGAGCAGTTCTTC.

V gene TRBV4-2 combines with J gene TRBJ1-2; no clear D. The length of the CDR3 is 18 residues. With 0 bases removed from V and 0 bases from J, the gap between germline ends came to 17 bases. Germline CDR1 and CDR2: LGHNA and YNFKEQ. In nucleotides, the CDR3 is TGTGCCAGCAGCCAAGAAGAGGAGTATCAAGGAGCTAACTATGGCTACACCTTC. It translates to CASSQEEEYQGANYGYTF.

The rearrangement joins TRBV30 to TRBJ2-7, with 10 positions matching TRBD1. The CDR3 contains 14 residues. Germline CDR1 is GTSNPN and CDR2 is SVGIG (reference sequence). V lost 3 bases and J lost 4; bases outside the gene matches: 6. The chain's CDR3 is CAWRATGGAYEQYF. The DNA for the CDR3 is TGTGCCTGGAGGGCGACAGGGGGCGCGTACGAGCAGTACTTC.

The chain carries TRBV27 and TRBJ2-3; possible D gene TRBD1, 6 bases. Germline V gene sequence: CDR1 MNHEY, CDR2 SMNVEV (reference sequence). Trimming cost V 7 bases and J 7 bases, with 15 bases left between them. This CDR3 has 13 residues. DNA for the CDR3: TGTGCCAGCACCTCCGTGAGGGGGAATACGCAGTATTTT. Amino acids: CASTSVRGNTQYF.